A selection of T cell receptor beta chains follows, all from one sample in a study of cytomegalovirus exposure and HLA in healthy donors. Produced via immunoSEQ multiplex PCR; TCRdb's table is partial and in-frame only. The sample lists approximately 130,000 clones; over 65% were seen once. The sequencing sample was made of PBMCs. The receptors stem from a man over 45 in good health and CMV-seronegative. The CDR3 runs from the conserved cysteine through the conserved F or W. A D gene is named only where the DNA matches it firmly. A clone size is listed for some rows: how often the clone was seen (once, few, many), or a class if it is expanded.

size: once; J: TRBJ2-7; D: .; V: TRBV29-1; CDR3: CSALGADSYEQYF; DNA: TGCAGCGCCCTTGGGGCAGACTCCTACGAGCAGTACTTC
size: .; J: TRBJ1-4; D: .; V: TRBV5-1; CDR3: CASSPWGLGEKLFF; DNA: TGCGCCAGCAGCCCGTGGGGGCTGGGTGAAAAACTGTTTTTT
size: once; J: TRBJ2-7; D: TRBD1; V: TRBV19; CDR3: CASSSTNRDSYEQYF; DNA: TGTGCCAGTAGTTCAACAAACCGGGACAGCTACGAGCAGTACTTC
size: .; J: TRBJ2-7; D: .; V: TRBV10-2; CDR3: CASSSTVTLHEQYF; DNA: TGCGCCAGCAGTTCGACAGTAACCCTCCACGAGCAGTACTTC
size: .; J: TRBJ1-1; D: TRBD1; V: TRBV6-1; CDR3: CASSEGAGGASPFF; DNA: TGTGCCAGCAGTGAGGGGGCAGGGGGCGCGTCACCTTTCTTT
size: many; J: TRBJ2-3; D: TRBD2; V: TRBV5-1; CDR3: CASRQLAGGSDTQYF; DNA: TGCGCCAGCAGACAACTAGCGGGAGGATCAGATACGCAGTATTTT
size: .; J: TRBJ2-1; D: TRBD2; V: TRBV6-1; CDR3: CASSATPAGAGYNEQFF; DNA: TGTGCCAGCAGTGCAACCCCAGCGGGAGCAGGGTACAATGAGCAGTTCTTC
size: once; J: TRBJ1-1; D: TRBD1; V: TRBV30; CDR3: CAWSVGTGRTEAFF; DNA: TGTGCCTGGAGTGTGGGGACAGGGCGCACTGAAGCTTTCTTT
size: .; J: TRBJ1-1; D: .; V: TRBV10-3; CDR3: CAISESWAGASTAFF; DNA: TGTGCCATCAGTGAGTCTTGGGCAGGGGCCTCTACAGCTTTCTTT
size: .; J: TRBJ2-2; D: .; V: TRBV11-3; CDR3: CASSLVWGRELFF; DNA: TGTGCCAGCAGCTTAGTGTGGGGCCGGGAGCTGTTTTTT
size: few; J: TRBJ2-7; D: .; V: TRBV30; CDR3: CAWSLGDTGSYEQYF; DNA: TGTGCCTGGAGCCTAGGGGACACGGGCTCCTACGAGCAGTACTTC
size: .; J: TRBJ2-7; D: .; V: TRBV7-2; CDR3: CASSLKGGQTYEQYF; DNA: TGTGCCAGCAGCCTAAAGGGGGGACAGACCTACGAGCAGTACTTC
size: few; J: TRBJ2-6; D: TRBD1; V: TRBV28; CDR3: CASSLGQSLSGANVLTF; DNA: TGTGCCAGCAGTTTGGGACAGAGCCTCTCTGGGGCCAACGTCCTGACTTTC
size: .; J: TRBJ2-3; D: .; V: TRBV2; CDR3: CASSEALRSPYTDTQYF; DNA: TGTGCCAGCAGTGAAGCGCTTAGGAGCCCCTACACAGATACGCAGTATTTT
size: .; J: TRBJ1-4; D: TRBD1; V: TRBV27; CDR3: CASRRSGTATNEKLFF; DNA: TGTGCCAGCAGACGATCGGGGACAGCAACTAATGAAAAACTGTTTTTT